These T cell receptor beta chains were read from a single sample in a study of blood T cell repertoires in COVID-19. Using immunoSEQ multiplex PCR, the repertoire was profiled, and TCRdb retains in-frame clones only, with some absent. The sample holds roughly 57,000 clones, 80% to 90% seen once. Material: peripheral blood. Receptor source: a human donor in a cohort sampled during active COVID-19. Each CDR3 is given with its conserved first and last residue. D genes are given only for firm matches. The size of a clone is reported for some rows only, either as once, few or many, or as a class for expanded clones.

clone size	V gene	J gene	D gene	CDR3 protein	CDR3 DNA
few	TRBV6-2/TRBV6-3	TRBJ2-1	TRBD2	CASSYSPSGGVYNEQFF	TGTGCCAGCAGTTACTCTCCGAGCGGGGGAGTGTACAATGAGCAGTTCTTC
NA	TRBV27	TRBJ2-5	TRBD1	CASSLFDRGSETQYF	TGTGCCAGCAGTTTATTCGACAGGGGAAGTGAGACCCAGTACTTC
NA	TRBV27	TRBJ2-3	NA	CASSLSVSGTDTQYF	TGTGCCAGCAGTCTTTCGGTTTCTGGCACAGATACGCAGTATTTT
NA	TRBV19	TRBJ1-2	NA	CASSILGRFNYGYTF	TGTGCCAGTAGTATACTGGGGCGTTTTAACTATGGCTACACCTTC
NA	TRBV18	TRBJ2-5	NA	CASSPGLVYQETQYF	TGTGCCAGCTCCCCGGGACTGGTGTACCAAGAGACCCAGTACTTC
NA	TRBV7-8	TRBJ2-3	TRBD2	CASSLTLAGTQYF	TGTGCCAGCAGCCTGACTTTAGCGGGGACGCAGTATTTT
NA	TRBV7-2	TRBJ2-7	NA	CASSPTRTYEQYF	TGTGCCAGCAGCCCTACGCGGACCTACGAGCAGTACTTC
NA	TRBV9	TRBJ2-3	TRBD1	CASSTSGGRTDTQYF	TGTGCCAGCAGCACATCAGGGGGCCGCACAGATACGCAGTATTTT
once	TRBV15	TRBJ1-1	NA	CATSRDVGEAFF	TGTGCCACCAGCAGAGATGTCGGTGAAGCTTTCTTT
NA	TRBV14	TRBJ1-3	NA	CASSQRQRHSGNTIYF	TGTGCCAGCAGCCAAAGACAGCGTCACTCTGGAAACACCATATATTTT
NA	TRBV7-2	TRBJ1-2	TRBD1	CASSQPLQGRGYTF	TGTGCCAGCAGCCAGCCCCTACAGGGGCGGGGCTACACCTTC
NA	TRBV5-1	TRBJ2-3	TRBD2	CASNAGGTDTQYF	TGCGCCAGCAATGCGGGGGGCACAGATACGCAGTATTTT
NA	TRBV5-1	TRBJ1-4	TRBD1	CASSSKTSPTQGLNEKLFF	TGCGCCAGCAGCTCAAAAACCAGCCCCACACAGGGGCTTAATGAAAAACTGTTTTTT
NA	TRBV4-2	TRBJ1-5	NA	CASSQVEKLRRPPQHF	TGTGCCAGCAGCCAAGTTGAAAAATTGAGGAGACCGCCCCAGCATTTT
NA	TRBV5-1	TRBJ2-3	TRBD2	CASSLPGLAGTDTQYF	TGCGCCAGCAGCTTACCGGGACTAGCGGGAACAGATACGCAGTATTTT
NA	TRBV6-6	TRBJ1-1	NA	CASSYPMGQMNTEAFF	TGTGCCAGCAGTTATCCCATGGGCCAGATGAACACTGAAGCTTTCTTT
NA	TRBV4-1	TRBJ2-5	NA	CASSQDRAAGAATETQYF	TGCGCCAGCAGCCAAGATAGGGCGGCGGGGGCGGCTACAGAGACCCAGTACTTC
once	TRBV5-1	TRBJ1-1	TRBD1	CASSLGTASPEAFF	TGCGCCAGCAGCCTCGGGACAGCCAGCCCTGAAGCTTTCTTT
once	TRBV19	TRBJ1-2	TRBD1	CASRGTGVYGYTF	TGTGCCAGTAGGGGGACAGGGGTGTATGGCTACACCTTC
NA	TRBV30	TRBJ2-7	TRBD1	CAWSVGQGASYEQYF	TGTGCCTGGAGTGTAGGGCAGGGGGCTTCCTACGAGCAGTACTTC
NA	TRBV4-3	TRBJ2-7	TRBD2	CASSQGLAGDYEQYF	TGCGCCAGCAGCCAAGGCCTAGCGGGGGACTACGAGCAGTACTTC
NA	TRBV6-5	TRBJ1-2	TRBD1	CATDREPYGYTF	TGTGCCACCGACAGGGAGCCCTATGGCTACACCTTC
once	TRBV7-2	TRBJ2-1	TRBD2	CASSLAGTSNEQFF	TGTGCCAGCAGCTTAGCCGGGACTAGCAATGAGCAGTTCTTC
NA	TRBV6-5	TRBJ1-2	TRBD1	CASSFGSGGSRYGYTF	TGTGCCAGCAGTTTTGGATCAGGGGGAAGTCGCTATGGCTACACCTTC
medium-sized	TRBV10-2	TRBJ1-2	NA	CASSEESTVLSYGYTF	TGCGCCAGCAGTGAGGAGAGCACAGTTCTCAGCTATGGCTACACCTTC
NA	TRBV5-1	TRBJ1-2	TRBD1	CASSLGQGSVNYGYTF	TGCGCCAGCAGCTTGGGACAGGGGTCAGTTAACTATGGCTACACCTTC
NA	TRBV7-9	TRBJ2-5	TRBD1	CASSNRGETQYF	TGTGCCAGCAGCAACAGGGGAGAGACCCAGTACTTC
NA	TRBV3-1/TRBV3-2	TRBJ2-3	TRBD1	CASSPMTGISEYF	TGTGCCAGCAGCCCTATGACAGGGATCAGTGAGTATTTT
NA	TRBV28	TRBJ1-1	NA	CASNEPKEVGRRNTEAFF	TGTGCCAGCAACGAACCCAAGGAGGTAGGCAGGAGGAACACTGAAGCTTTCTTT
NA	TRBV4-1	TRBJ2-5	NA	CASSQPGGGISETQYF	TGCGCCAGCAGCCAGCCCGGCGGAGGAATAAGTGAGACCCAGTACTTC
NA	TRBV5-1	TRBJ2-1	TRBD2	CANSQGTSGGREQFF	TGCGCCAACAGCCAAGGGACTAGCGGGGGGCGAGAGCAGTTCTTC
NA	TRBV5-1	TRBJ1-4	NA	CASSSGTAEKLFF	TGCGCCAGCAGCAGCGGGACGGCTGAAAAACTGTTTTTT
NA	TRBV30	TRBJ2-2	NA	CAWSVPGLSGTGELFF	TGTGCCTGGAGTGTACCCGGTCTTTCGGGCACCGGGGAGCTGTTTTTT